A selection of T cell receptor beta chains follows, all from one sample in a study of blood T cell repertoires in COVID-19. The protocol was immunoSEQ multiplex PCR, while the TCRdb copy is restricted to in-frame clones and leaves out a portion. The table records about 170,000 clones, 88% of them present only once. What was sequenced was peripheral blood. These receptors all stem from a man aged 45-65 years who had recovered from COVID-19. The CDR3 runs from the conserved cysteine through the conserved F or W. The D gene is left open where the match is weak. The size entry is marked missing in some rows and otherwise reads once, few, many or a size class.

len: 15; abundance: NA; d_gene: TRBD1; j_gene: TRBJ2-5; v_gene: TRBV2; CDR3nt: TGTGCCAGCAGCATACAGACAGGGGGGGGAGAGACCCAGTACTTC; CDR3aa: CASSIQTGGGETQYF
len: 15; abundance: NA; d_gene: TRBD1; j_gene: TRBJ1-5; v_gene: TRBV18; CDR3nt: TGTGCCAGCTCATCCCGGGACAGGGTGAATCAGCCCCAGCATTTT; CDR3aa: CASSSRDRVNQPQHF
len: 14; abundance: NA; d_gene: NA; j_gene: TRBJ2-7; v_gene: TRBV7-2; CDR3nt: TGTGCCAGCAGCTTGGTTGGGTTAGTGAGGGAGCAGTACTTC; CDR3aa: CASSLVGLVREQYF
len: 17; abundance: NA; d_gene: TRBD1; j_gene: TRBJ1-5; v_gene: TRBV19; CDR3nt: TGTGCCAGTAGAAGATCCCTACCAGGGGGCGCAAATCAGCCCCAGCATTTT; CDR3aa: CASRRSLPGGANQPQHF
len: 16; abundance: NA; d_gene: TRBD1; j_gene: TRBJ1-6; v_gene: TRBV7-2; CDR3nt: TGTGCCAGCAGCTTGGGGACAGGGTCCTATAATTCACCCCTCCACTTT; CDR3aa: CASSLGTGSYNSPLHF
len: 17; abundance: once; d_gene: NA; j_gene: TRBJ1-4; v_gene: TRBV24-1; CDR3nt: TGTGCCACCAGTGATTCGGGACACGGAGGCCTTAATGAAAAACTGTTTTTT; CDR3aa: CATSDSGHGGLNEKLFF
len: 16; abundance: NA; d_gene: NA; j_gene: TRBJ2-7; v_gene: TRBV9; CDR3nt: TGTGCCAGCAGCGCCCCTGGGGGGGGCGCGACCTACGAGCAGTACTTC; CDR3aa: CASSAPGGGATYEQYF
len: 13; abundance: NA; d_gene: NA; j_gene: TRBJ2-2; v_gene: TRBV3-1/TRBV3-2; CDR3nt: TGTGCCAGCAGCCAAGTCCGTAACGGGGAGCTGTTTTTT; CDR3aa: CASSQVRNGELFF
len: 15; abundance: NA; d_gene: TRBD1; j_gene: TRBJ2-1; v_gene: TRBV5-4; CDR3nt: TGTGCCAGCAGCTTACCGGGACAGGGACATGATGAGCAGTTCTTC; CDR3aa: CASSLPGQGHDEQFF
len: 11; abundance: NA; d_gene: NA; j_gene: TRBJ2-5; v_gene: TRBV29-1; CDR3nt: TGCAGCGTTGACCAGAAGGAGACCCAGTACTTC; CDR3aa: CSVDQKETQYF
len: 15; abundance: NA; d_gene: TRBD2; j_gene: TRBJ2-3; v_gene: TRBV27; CDR3nt: TGTGCCAGCAGTTTTAGCGGGACTAGCGGGGATACGCAGTATTTT; CDR3aa: CASSFSGTSGDTQYF
len: 14; abundance: NA; d_gene: NA; j_gene: TRBJ2-7; v_gene: TRBV28; CDR3nt: TGTGCCAGCAGTTTACAGGGGTTTCCTTACGAGCAGTACTTC; CDR3aa: CASSLQGFPYEQYF
len: 13; abundance: NA; d_gene: NA; j_gene: TRBJ1-4; v_gene: TRBV19; CDR3nt: TGTGCCAGTAGTCTCAGCGCTAATGAAAAACTGTTTTTT; CDR3aa: CASSLSANEKLFF
len: 18; abundance: NA; d_gene: NA; j_gene: TRBJ2-6; v_gene: TRBV18; CDR3nt: TGTGCCAGCTCACCACGGGGGGGGCCCGCCTCTGGGGCCAACGTCCTGACTTTC; CDR3aa: CASSPRGGPASGANVLTF
len: 14; abundance: NA; d_gene: TRBD1; j_gene: TRBJ1-4; v_gene: TRBV30; CDR3nt: TGTGCCTGGAGTCACGGACAGGGGACGGAAAAACTGTTTTTT; CDR3aa: CAWSHGQGTEKLFF
len: 14; abundance: NA; d_gene: TRBD1; j_gene: TRBJ2-7; v_gene: TRBV4-3; CDR3nt: TGCGCCAGCGGAATAAGACAGGGGGCAGGCGAGCAGTACTTC; CDR3aa: CASGIRQGAGEQYF
len: 13; abundance: NA; d_gene: NA; j_gene: TRBJ2-7; v_gene: TRBV14; CDR3nt: TGTGCCAGCAGCCGAGACAGCGTCTACGAGCAGTACTTC; CDR3aa: CASSRDSVYEQYF
len: 13; abundance: NA; d_gene: TRBD1; j_gene: TRBJ1-2; v_gene: TRBV12-3/TRBV12-4; CDR3nt: TGTGCCAGCAGTCCAGGGGGTGGCTATGGCTACACCTTC; CDR3aa: CASSPGGGYGYTF
len: 14; abundance: NA; d_gene: NA; j_gene: TRBJ2-7; v_gene: TRBV6-6; CDR3nt: TGTGCCAGCAGAACTTCCCAGGGGAGCTACGAGCAGTACTTC; CDR3aa: CASRTSQGSYEQYF
len: 12; abundance: NA; d_gene: TRBD1; j_gene: TRBJ1-5; v_gene: TRBV6-5; CDR3nt: TGTGCCACCCGGGACAGAAATCAGCCCCAGCATTTT; CDR3aa: CATRDRNQPQHF